There are a few counts of the clone carrying this TCR beta chain. The antigen remains undetermined. The CDR3 consists of 16 residues. Germline loops: CDR1 MNHEY, CDR2 SMNVEV (reference sequence). The data belong to a study of T cells in Graves' hyperthyroidism and ophthalmopathy. Study-wide points: Classification by a 13 V-J model distinguished ophthalmopathy from stable hyperthyroidism. Blood also held most thyroid clonotypes expanded beyond 0.001.

The CDR3 regions of TCR beta were amplified from RNA transcripts. Initially, a first-round RT-PCR of the TCR CDR3 employed the HTBI primer set. TCRdb analysed the multiplex PCR reads with MiXCR anew, one entry per CDR3 protein. Of approximately 600,000 distinct CDR3 sequences listed, 20% to 25% were seen once; the top ten hold over 30%. This sequence was found in a man under 40 with Graves' ophthalmopathy. The chain couples TRBV27 to TRBJ2-7; perhaps TRBD1 as D (6 bases). The source material was blood. The CDR3 DNA reads as TGTGCGGACCGAGGCAGGGGCGACAAGAGCTCCTACGAGCAGTACTTC. This translates into CADRGRGDKSSYEQYF.